The rows below give T cell receptor beta chains drawn from one sample of a study of T cells in tuberculosis. Using immunoSEQ multiplex PCR, the repertoire was profiled, and TCRdb retains in-frame clones only, with some absent. The table has some 41,000 clones, 90% to 95% seen once. Sequenced sample: PBMCs. The source of these receptors is a donor between 10 and 35 years old with latent tuberculosis or without tuberculosis infection. Some clones in this sample may be carry-over from other donors' samples. CDR3s include the opening cysteine and the closing phenylalanine or tryptophan. A D gene is named only where the DNA matches it firmly. Size tells how often a clone was seen (once, few, many) or the class of an expanded clone, and some rows leave it out.

j_gene,v_gene,d_gene,abundance,CDR3aa,CDR3nt
TRBJ2-6,TRBV10-3,TRBD1,.,CAISGLRAGGSPGANVLTF,TGTGCCATCAGTGGTTTGCGGGCAGGGGGCTCCCCTGGGGCCAACGTCCTGACTTTC
TRBJ2-3,TRBV2,TRBD2,.,CASSEFMTSDTQYF,TGTGCCAGCAGTGAATTTATGACTAGCGATACGCAGTATTTT
TRBJ2-1,TRBV6-1,TRBD1,.,CASSDPIETGSDEQFF,TGTGCCAGCAGTGACCCGATCGAGACAGGGTCGGATGAGCAGTTCTTC
TRBJ1-2,TRBV29-1,.,.,CSGEQGGGYTF,TGCAGCGGTGAACAGGGAGGCGGCTACACCTTC
TRBJ1-2,TRBV20-1,.,.,CSAPQEYGYTF,TGCAGTGCCCCACAGGAGTATGGCTACACCTTC
TRBJ2-3,TRBV12-5,.,.,CASGLAADTQYF,TGTGCTAGTGGTTTGGCGGCAGATACGCAGTATTTT
TRBJ2-1,TRBV27,.,.,CASSLRRDSSYNEQFF,TGTGCCAGCAGTCTGCGGCGGGACAGCTCCTACAATGAGCAGTTCTTC
TRBJ1-1,TRBV28,.,.,CASSIEGGTEAFF,TGTGCCAGCAGTATCGAAGGGGGCACTGAAGCTTTCTTT
TRBJ1-1,TRBV6-6,TRBD1,.,CASSYPTGAAFF,TGTGCCAGCAGTTACCCCACAGGGGCCGCTTTCTTT
TRBJ1-3,TRBV2,.,.,CASSLDSFSGNTIYF,TGTGCCAGCAGTTTGGACTCCTTCTCTGGAAACACCATATATTTT
TRBJ1-5,TRBV19,.,.,CASSKNRVQDQPQHF,TGTGCCAGTAGCAAAAACAGGGTTCAGGATCAGCCCCAGCATTTT
TRBJ1-4,TRBV4-1,.,once,CASSPRATENEKLFF,TGCGCCAGCAGCCCTCGCGCGACAGAAAATGAAAAACTGTTTTTT
TRBJ2-5,TRBV6-5,TRBD2,.,CASSYRGGETQYF,TGTGCCAGCAGTTACAGGGGAGGGGAGACCCAGTACTTC
TRBJ2-1,TRBV6-6,TRBD1,.,CASRSGQGSNEQFF,TGTGCCAGCAGATCGGGACAGGGGAGCAATGAGCAGTTCTTC
TRBJ1-1,TRBV7-8,TRBD1,.,CASSLGRTGGTEAFF,TGTGCCAGCAGCTTAGGACGGACAGGGGGCACTGAAGCTTTCTTT
TRBJ1-3,TRBV7-9,.,.,CATENRVSGNTIYF,TGTGCCACAGAGAACAGGGTTTCTGGAAACACCATATATTTT
TRBJ1-1,TRBV6-1,.,.,CASSERRAANTEAFF,TGTGCCAGCAGTGAGCGGAGGGCCGCGAACACTGAAGCTTTCTTT
TRBJ2-1,TRBV10-1,TRBD2,.,CASSESGGAYNEQFF,TGCGCCAGCAGTGAGAGCGGGGGCGCTTACAATGAGCAGTTCTTC
TRBJ2-3,TRBV6-4,TRBD2,once,CASSDSTSGVTDTQYF,TGTGCCAGCAGTGACTCGACTAGCGGGGTCACAGATACGCAGTATTTT
TRBJ1-3,TRBV30,.,once,CAWSGGNVGYTIYF,TGTGCCTGGAGCGGGGGGAATGTCGGATACACCATATATTTT
TRBJ2-1,TRBV27,TRBD2,.,CASSSPGGSVNYNEQFF,TGTGCCAGCAGTTCCCCCGGGGGGTCCGTGAACTACAATGAGCAGTTCTTC
TRBJ2-5,TRBV5-8,.,.,CASSLGQGLQETQYF,TGTGCCAGCAGCTTGGGCCAGGGACTCCAAGAGACCCAGTACTTC
TRBJ2-7,TRBV7-9,.,.,CASSLALTGPGEQYF,TGTGCCAGCAGCTTAGCGCTAACAGGGCCAGGGGAGCAGTACTTC
TRBJ1-6,TRBV4-2,.,.,CASSPPLGGGPLHF,TGTGCCAGCAGCCCGCCCTTAGGGGGGGGTCCCCTCCACTTT
TRBJ1-1,TRBV29-1,TRBD1,.,CSVADRRSEAFF,TGCAGCGTCGCGGACAGGAGATCTGAAGCTTTCTTT
TRBJ2-2,TRBV7-2,TRBD2,.,CASSLEAGGNTGELFF,TGTGCCAGCAGCTTAGAAGCGGGGGGGAACACCGGGGAGCTGTTTTTT
TRBJ2-7,TRBV29-1,.,.,CSVLSGMEQGMGAYEQYF,TGCAGCGTTCTCTCTGGGATGGAACAGGGAATGGGTGCCTACGAGCAGTACTTC
TRBJ2-5,TRBV27,.,.,CASSLRGFAGGLLYETQYF,TGTGCCAGCAGTTTGCGGGGGTTTGCAGGGGGCCTGCTATACGAGACCCAGTACTTC
TRBJ2-1,TRBV12-5,TRBD2,.,CASGLSGLAGGFLANEQFF,TGTGCTAGTGGACTATCAGGACTAGCGGGGGGGTTCCTCGCCAATGAGCAGTTCTTC
TRBJ1-5,TRBV4-1,TRBD1,.,CASSQPTGGDSNQPQHF,TGCGCCAGCAGCCAACCAACAGGGGGGGATAGCAATCAGCCCCAGCATTTT
TRBJ2-7,TRBV7-8,TRBD1,once,CASSRFGPGTGTEQYF,TGTGCCAGCAGCCGCTTCGGTCCCGGGACAGGGACCGAGCAGTACTTC
TRBJ1-1,TRBV19,.,.,CASSIGEFNTEAFF,TGTGCCAGTAGTATAGGAGAGTTCAACACTGAAGCTTTCTTT
TRBJ2-1,TRBV5-6,TRBD2,once,CASSLSPGLAGGRDEQFF,TGTGCCAGCAGCCTTTCCCCGGGACTAGCGGGGGGCCGCGATGAGCAGTTCTTC
TRBJ1-5,TRBV6-6,.,.,CASGGGPTSNQPQHF,TGTGCCAGCGGTGGAGGACCTACTAGCAATCAGCCCCAGCATTTT
TRBJ2-7,TRBV14,TRBD1,.,CASSSRDRLSYEQYF,TGTGCCAGCAGCTCCCGGGACAGGCTCTCCTACGAGCAGTACTTC
TRBJ1-1,TRBV12-5,TRBD1,once,CASGRTGGNTEAFF,TGTGCTAGTGGCCGGACAGGGGGGAACACTGAAGCTTTCTTT
TRBJ2-3,TRBV5-4,TRBD2,.,CASTPVSGLAGDTDTQYF,TGTGCCAGCACCCCAGTTTCGGGACTAGCGGGGGATACAGATACGCAGTATTTT
TRBJ1-2,TRBV5-1,TRBD1,.,CASATGGLVHGYTF,TGCGCCAGCGCAACAGGGGGTCTGGTACATGGCTACACCTTC
TRBJ2-7,TRBV5-8,.,.,CASSGPQDNTYEQYF,TGTGCCAGCAGCGGCCCGCAGGATAATACCTACGAGCAGTACTTC
TRBJ2-5,TRBV5-1,.,.,CASSLQTQETQYF,TGCGCCAGCAGCTTACAGACCCAAGAGACCCAGTACTTC
TRBJ1-1,TRBV11-2,TRBD1,.,CASSLFGTATEAFF,TGTGCCAGCAGCTTATTCGGGACAGCCACTGAAGCTTTCTTT
TRBJ2-3,TRBV5-4,TRBD2,.,CASSPQRGDGGTDTQYF,TGTGCCAGTAGCCCCCAGCGGGGGGACGGTGGCACAGATACGCAGTATTTT